This entry features one T cell receptor (beta chain) sequence. What it binds is unknown. TCRdb re-called the 5' RACE reads through MiXCR, storing one row per CDR3 protein. The sample shows around 510,000 distinct CDR3 sequences, roughly a fifth of them seen only once. This sample was taken from a study of T-cell memory formation after mild COVID-19. Study observations and caveats: The study found balanced CD4/CD8 in clones contracting day 15 to 85 and a CD4+ lean in later expanders.

In germline, CDR1 is LNHDA, CDR2 SQIVND (reference sequence). CDR3 length: 12 amino acids. V lost 3 bases, J lost 6 bases, and 6 bases lay in between. The TCR was taken from an adult woman who had mild COVID-19 (a few samples of this study predate the infection). Cell type and time point are not known. The sequenced material came from PBMCs or a T cell subset sorted from them (not recorded which). The chain uses TRBV19 and TRBJ1-5; D unclear. CDR3 protein: CASSILSQPQHF. CDR3 nucleotide sequence: TGTGCCAGTAGTATTCTAAGTCAGCCCCAGCATTTT.